Each of the 13 T cell receptor beta chains below was sequenced from the same sample in a study of CD8 T cells in Susac syndrome. Reverse transcription used about 0.45 to 1 ug RNA and random hexamers. From the immunoSEQ multiplex PCR reads, TCRdb called clonotypes with MiXCR, one entry per CDR3 protein. The sample carries roughly 160,000 distinct CDR3 sequences, around 94% recorded once. The sample taken for sequencing was CD4+ T cells from PBMCs. The receptor set was obtained from a human donor in good health.

In its sample, this clonotype was seen once. V usage is TRBV3-1 and J usage is TRBJ2-1; no clear D. The CDR3 is 12 amino acids. V was shortened by 1 base and J by 9 bases, with 7 bases between the two germline ends. CDR1 and CDR2 (germline): LGHDT, YNNKEL (reference sequence). CDR3 region: CASSQVLVEQFF. In nucleotides, the CDR3 is TGTGCCAGCAGCCAAGTGCTGGTTGAGCAGTTCTTC.

The chain has TRBV7-9 and TRBJ2-7, with D possibly matching TRBD1 (6 bases). Trimming cost V 5 bases and J 4 bases, with 18 bases left between them. This CDR3 has 15 residues. Germline CDR1 is SEHNR and CDR2 is FQNEAQ (reference sequence). This chain's CDR3 is CASSAPGHRAYEQYF. The CDR3 DNA reads TGTGCCAGCAGCGCCCCGGGACATCGGGCGTACGAGCAGTACTTC.

V gene TRBV5-4 combines with J gene TRBJ2-5; D not certain. This CDR3 comprises 15 residues. V lost 1 base, J lost 0 bases, and 10 bases lay in between. CDR1 and CDR2 (germline): SGHNT, YYREEE (reference sequence). In nucleotides, the CDR3 is TGTGCCAGCAGCTTGATCGGCAGAAACCAAGAGACCCAGTACTTC. Its protein is CASSLIGRNQETQYF. Using reference TRBV5-4 and TRBJ2-5 for the parts outside the CDR3, the full variable domain is ETGVTQSPTHLIKTRGQQVTLRCSSQSGHNTVSWYQQALGQGPQFIFQYYREEENGRGNFPPRFSGLQFPNYSSELNVNALELDDSALYLCASSLIGRNQETQYFGPGTRLLVL.

This sequence joins TRBV20-1 and TRBJ2-7, with D tentatively TRBD2 (5 bases). This CDR3 spans 11 amino acids. From germline, CDR1 is DFQATT and CDR2 SNEGSKA (reference sequence). Deletions cut 6 bases from V and 2 bases from J, with 8 bases between. As DNA, the CDR3 is TGCAGTGCCCTAGCCCCCTACGAGCAGTACTTC. Translating it yields CSALAPYEQYF.

The J gene is TRBJ2-7, the V gene TRBV7-2; no definite D call. Germline V gene data show CDR1 as SGHTA and CDR2 as FQGNSA. This CDR3 has 11 amino acids. V dropped 5 bases and J dropped 7 bases, with 9 bases sitting between them. The CDR3 nucleotides are TGTGCCAGCAGCCTCGAATGGGAGCAGTACTTC. As protein: CASSLEWEQYF. The full variable domain, in which reference TRBV7-2 and TRBJ2-7 provide the parts outside the CDR3, is GAGVSQSPSNKVTEKGKDVELRCDPISGHTALYWYRQSLGQGLEFLIYFQGNSAPDKSGLPSDRFSAERTGGSVSTLTIQRTQQEDSAVYLCASSLEWEQYFGPGTRLTVT.

This clonotype was counted once. The rearrangement links TRBV9 to TRBJ2-3; D remains unclear. V lost 0 bases, J lost 4 bases, and 6 bases lay in between. The CDR3 is made up of 13 amino acids. Germline values: CDR1 SGDLS, CDR2 YYNGEE. In nucleotides, the CDR3 is TGTGCCAGCAGCGTAGGAATTCCAGATACGCAGTATTTT. Translated: CASSVGIPDTQYF.

V usage is TRBV30 and J usage is TRBJ2-3, with 10 bases matching TRBD1. The CDR3 is 15 amino acids. Germline V CDR1 and CDR2: GTSNPN, SVGIG (reference sequence). J lost 2 bases, V lost 4 bases, and 6 bases had no gene match. This CDR3 reads CAWTSTGGNTDTQYF. The CDR3 bases are TGTGCCTGGACTTCGACAGGGGGCAACACAGATACGCAGTATTTT.

CDR3: CATRRQSSYNEQFF. CDR3 nucleotide sequence: TGTGCCACGCGGAGGCAAAGCTCCTACAATGAGCAGTTCTTC. The chain uses TRBV3-1 and TRBJ2-1; D is possibly TRBD2 (5 bases). Trimming took 10 bases from V and 0 from J, leaving 13 bases between them. The CDR3 loop spans 14 amino acids. From germline, CDR1 is LGHDT and CDR2 YNNKEL (reference sequence).

CDR3 sequence: CASSLRYSYGYTF. CDR3 nucleotides: TGTGCCAGCAGTTTGCGCTACTCCTATGGCTACACCTTC. The V call is TRBV27, the J call TRBJ1-2, with D unresolved. This CDR3 has 13 residues. Trimming cost V 3 bases and J 4 bases, with 9 bases left between them. CDR1 is MNHEY and CDR2 is SMNVEV in the germline V gene (reference sequence).

The CDR3 sequence is CASNRDRVRATGELFF. The DNA of the CDR3 is TGTGCCAGCAACAGAGACAGGGTGCGAGCCACCGGGGAGCTGTTTTTT. The chain recombines TRBV6-2 or TRBV6-3 with TRBJ2-2; 7 bases align to TRBD1. V was clipped by 7 bases and J by 4 bases; unmatched bases: 12. Germline CDR1 and CDR2: MNHEY and SVGEGT. The CDR3 extends over 16 amino acids.

The V call is TRBV20-1, the J call TRBJ1-2; D might be TRBD1 (6 bases). CDR3 length: 11 amino acids. Looked up from germline, CDR1 is DFQATT and CDR2 is SNEGSKA (reference sequence). This CDR3 reads CSPKGEYGYTF. The CDR3 nucleotides read TGCAGCCCTAAGGGGGAATATGGCTACACCTTC.

V gene TRBV4-3 combines with J gene TRBJ2-3; TRBD2 matches 8 bases. The V and J ends lost 0 bases and 1 base, in that order; junction bases with no gene match: 3. Germline-derived CDR1 and CDR2 are LGHNA and YSLEER. The CDR3 runs 16 residues. CDR3 sequence: CASSQDARGGTDTQYF. The CDR3 DNA follows: TGCGCCAGCAGCCAAGACGCGCGGGGGGGCACAGATACGCAGTATTTT.

The gene calls are TRBV30 and TRBJ1-5; TRBD1 might be the D (5 bases). The germline CDR1 and CDR2 sequences are GTSNPN and SVGIG (reference sequence). The CDR3 runs 13 residues. The V end was cut by 3 bases, the J end by 5 bases, with 11 bases between. CDR3 region: CAWSREGDQPQHF. CDR3 DNA sequence: TGTGCCTGGAGCAGGGAAGGGGATCAGCCCCAGCATTTT.